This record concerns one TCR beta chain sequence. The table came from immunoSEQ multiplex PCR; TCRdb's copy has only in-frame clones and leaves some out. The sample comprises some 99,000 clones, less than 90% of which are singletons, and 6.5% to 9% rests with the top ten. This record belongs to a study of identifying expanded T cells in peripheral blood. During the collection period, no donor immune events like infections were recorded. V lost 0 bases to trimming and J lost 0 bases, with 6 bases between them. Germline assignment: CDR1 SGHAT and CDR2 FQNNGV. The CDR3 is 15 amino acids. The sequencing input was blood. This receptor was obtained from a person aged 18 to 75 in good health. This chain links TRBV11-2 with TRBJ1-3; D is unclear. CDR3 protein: CASSLDQLSGNTIYF. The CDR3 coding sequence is TGTGCCAGCAGCTTAGATCAACTCTCTGGAAACACCATATATTTT.